One T cell receptor (beta chain) is described in this entry. Its antigen is unknown. This specimen belongs to a study of post-analysis software for immune sequencing data. Study results and caveats: Relative to controls, patients had five TRBV segments at higher frequency, with TRBV5-6, TRBV5-1 and TRBV20-1 among these. Controls' normalized Chao1 diversity significantly exceeded that of multiple sclerosis patients.

Prepared libraries of TCR beta cDNA carried unique molecular identifiers. TCRdb independently ran MiXCR on the PCR reads; one entry per CDR3 protein. The sample shows hundreds of thousands of distinct CDR3 sequences, about 57% of them seen only once. Germline V lookup: CDR1 DFQATT, CDR2 SNEGSKA (reference sequence). V lost 3 bases and J lost 0, with 9 bases in between. The CDR3 has 14 amino acids. The clonotype was recovered from a girl under 18 with multiple sclerosis. V and J are TRBV20-1 and TRBJ2-1, with D hard to call. The sequenced material came from blood. CDR3 DNA sequence: TGCAGTGCTAGTGGTTTGAGCTCCTACAATGAGCAGTTCTTC. As protein: CSASGLSSYNEQFF.